Only one count was recorded for the clone carrying this T cell receptor (beta chain). The antigen is unknown. V dropped 4 bases and J dropped 4; count of bases not matched to a gene: 3. There are 12 residues in the CDR3. Germline CDR1 reads DFQATT; CDR2 reads SNEGSKA (reference sequence). The sample belongs to a study of Ad26.COV2.S vaccination and SARS-CoV-2 variants. Study-wide points: Measurements of TCR breadth and depth may have given underestimates of the total T cell responses.

This sample's treatment: 15 to 20 received Ad26.COV2.S at low or high dose, single or two shots; about 5 received placebo; per-sample allocation not given. Vaccine and placebo recipients were sampled on day 63 after the first injection. The vaccine antigen was prefusion-stabilized Wuhan SARS-CoV-2 spike. The data were produced by immunoSEQ multiplex PCR, yet TCRdb's version contains in-frame clones alone and is incomplete. Here the sample spans 360,000 or so clones, around nine tenths being singletons. The chain recombines TRBV20-1 with TRBJ1-2; 7 nucleotides line up with TRBD1. This sequence was found in a person aged 18 to 65 who received the Ad26.COV2.S COVID-19 vaccine or a placebo. Sequencing was performed on peripheral blood, taken in a trial of Ad26.COV2.S vaccine versus placebo. The CDR3 loop is CSANDRAYGYTF. CDR3 nucleotide sequence: TGCAGTGCTAATGACAGGGCCTATGGCTACACCTTC.